One and the same sample provided the 3 T cell receptor beta chains below, sequenced in a study of T cell responses to AZD1222 COVID-19 vaccine. Some clones are missing from TCRdb's copy, which holds only in-frame ones; the method was immunoSEQ multiplex PCR. The sample contains more than 95,000 clones, about 90% of which appear only once. The starting material was peripheral blood, obtained on day 0 of AZD1222 vaccination. Source of these receptors: an adult in good health.

V and J are TRBV7-2 and TRBJ1-2; TRBD1 might be the D (5 bases). Germline lookup yields CDR1 SGHTA and CDR2 FQGNSA. Trimming pared 1 base from V and 4 bases from J, leaving 16 bases between. This CDR3 is 16 amino acids long. The CDR3 DNA reads TGTGCCAGCAGCTTAGATTATTGGGGCGCCTCCTATGGCTACACCTTC. Translation: CASSLDYWGASYGYTF.

The genes are TRBV6-6 and TRBJ1-5, with D uncertain. In germline, CDR1 is MNHNY, CDR2 SVGAGI (reference sequence). V was cut by 8 bases and J by 2 bases, with 7 bases left in between. This CDR3 has 12 amino acids. The CDR3 loop is CASSQGNQPQHF. DNA of the CDR3: TGTGCCAGCTCGCAGGGCAATCAGCCCCAGCATTTT.

The chain has TRBV6-5 and TRBJ1-1; D is uncertain. V was cut by 4 bases and J by 1 base, with 10 bases left in between. CDR1 and CDR2 from the germline V gene are MNHEY and SVGAGI. The CDR3 has 14 amino acids. The CDR3 bases are TGTGCCAGCAGTTGGGGTTTGGGGAACACTGAAGCTTTCTTT. Protein sequence: CASSWGLGNTEAFF.